The sequence of this T cell receptor beta chain was determined in a study of blood T cell repertoires in COVID-19 (dated by TCRdb to about 2020). General notes on the study: Samples from collaborators originated in the United States, Italy and Spain and spanned both the acute and convalescent phases of COVID-19. The material from the prospective study consisted of cDNA or gDNA derived from T cells, B-cell-depleted T cells, or PBMCs. Deeply sampled blood TCRbeta repertoires from subjects exposed to, actively infected with, or recovered from COVID-19 were included in the dataset. A freely available public database, intended as a resource for researchers studying the immune response to SARS-CoV-2, is where the repertoires were released. The samples were drawn from two sources: the first 160 participants of the ongoing ImmuneRACE study, and about 1,300 subjects contributed by 6 global collaborators. Nearly every sample came with metadata listing a de-identified subject ID, COVID-19 status, age in years and sex. Where available, HLA class I and class II types were taken from metadata supplied by the sample provider and were not determined by assay-based typing. The paper's findings and limits, for the study overall: How much clinical and demographic metadata was included differed by source and by participant, and the metadata was provided uncurated.

Comment on this clone: Its antigen is unknown. Nothing much larger sits one base from this clone, and base qualities are not available. This CDR3 is also generated by other DNA sequences in the sample.

In Seattle, one collaborating source enrolled patients while the infection was active and tracked those patients longitudinally over the course of disease. The collaborating institutions used their own protocols to collect whole blood in K2EDTA tubes. For TCRbeta analysis, collaborators shipped samples in one of three forms: frozen whole blood, isolated PBMCs, or DNA extracted from either of those sample types. The CDR3 holds 14 amino acids from the cysteine to the phenylalanine. This entry keeps only the CDR3 DNA: 42 bases, framed from base 1. Unmatched junction bases come to 2, with V trimmed by 2 bases and J by 3 bases. The germline V gene encodes CDR1 SGHRS and CDR2 YFSETQ. TCRbeta CDR3 regions were amplified from genomic DNA by means of the immunoSEQ Assay, a bias-controlled multiplex PCR. The paper's data handling went like this. The number of nucleated cells in each sample was estimated by amplification of reference gene primers within the assay. Sequence reads were collapsed and filtered to measure the absolute abundance of every unique TCRbeta CDR3 rearrangement. Productive Simpson clonality was computed per sample as the square root of Simpson's diversity index over productive rearrangements. TCRdb provides this immuneACCESS table in a form limited to in-frame rearrangements. Some clones are lacking; in checked studies, under half of them reflect an unresolved V gene, and why the rest are absent is not known. V and J calls plus clone size are reproduced from that table; the DNA served to infer D and trimming. A total of some 290,000 clones appear in this sample, roughly 90% of them only once. Over 9% of the sample is taken by the ten largest.

The rearranged segments are TRBV5-1 and TRBJ2-3; 8 junctional bases match TRBD1. The receptor was isolated from a woman in her thirties with COVID-19, enrolled during active disease. The sequenced sample consisted of peripheral blood. The encoded CDR3 is CASSLRQGTDTQYF. The nucleotide sequence is TGCGCCAGCAGCTTAAGACAGGGGACAGATACGCAGTATTTT.